This paragraph covers one T cell receptor (beta chain) sequence. Antigen: not known. Sample-barcoded 5' priming and a J-beta primer mix drove a second PCR of 7 to 11 cycles. TCRdb re-called the 5' RACE reads with MiXCR, one entry per CDR3 protein. The sample yields hundreds of thousands of distinct CDR3 sequences, approximately 25% seen once. The data belong to a study of blood T cells in healthy people across ages. Study-wide context: Roughly one uniquely barcoded beta molecule per two T cells was captured.

Roughly 9.5 milliliters of peripheral blood were drawn from each donor into EDTA-treated tubes. The study's findings and limits: Unsorted PBMCs ruled out conclusive naive versus antigen-experienced comparison.

Per the germline V gene, CDR1 is SGDLS and CDR2 is YYNGEE. Trimming cost V 3 bases and J 4 bases; bases outside gene matches: 9. The CDR3 runs 18 residues. These data are also associated with another study on T cells of mothers and their children.

The sequence was collected from a boy aged 5-17 years in good health. The sequenced sample was blood. This chain uses TRBV9 with TRBJ2-5, with 16 bases identical to TRBD2. CDR3 amino acids: CASSEGTSGGALLETQYF. CDR3 DNA: TGTGCCAGCAGCGAGGGGACTAGCGGGGGGGCACTCCTAGAGACCCAGTACTTC. Filled out from reference TRBV9 and TRBJ2-5, the complete variable domain reads DSGVTQTPKHLITATGQRVTLRCSPRSGDLSVYWYQQSLDQGLQFLIQYYNGEERAKGNILERFSAQQFPDLHSELNLSSLELGDSALYFCASSEGTSGGALLETQYFGPGTRLLVL.